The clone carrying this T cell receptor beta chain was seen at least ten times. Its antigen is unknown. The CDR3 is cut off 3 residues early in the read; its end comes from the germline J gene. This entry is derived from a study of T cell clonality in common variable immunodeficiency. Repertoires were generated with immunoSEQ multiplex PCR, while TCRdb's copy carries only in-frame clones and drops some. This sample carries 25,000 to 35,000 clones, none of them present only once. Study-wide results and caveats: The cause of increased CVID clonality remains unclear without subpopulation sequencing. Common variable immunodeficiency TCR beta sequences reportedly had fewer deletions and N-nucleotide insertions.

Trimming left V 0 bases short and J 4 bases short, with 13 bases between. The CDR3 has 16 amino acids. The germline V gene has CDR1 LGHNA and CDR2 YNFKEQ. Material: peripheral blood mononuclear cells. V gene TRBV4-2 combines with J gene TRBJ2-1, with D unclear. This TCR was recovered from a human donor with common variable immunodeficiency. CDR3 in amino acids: CASSQDDDSRYNEQFF. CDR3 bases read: TGTGCCAGCAGCCAAGACGATGATTCGCGGTACAATGAG.